This T cell receptor beta chain was found in a study of OX40 agonist ivuxolimab in advanced cancers. As for the study in general: Cancers in dose escalation were hepatocellular, melanoma, renal cell and head and neck. Partial responses were seen in three patients, one with hepatocellular carcinoma and two with cutaneous melanoma. Study findings and constraints: Clones of CD4+ and CD8+ blood T cells grew by week 6 at doses of 0.1 to 3.0 mg/kg.

The CDR3 runs 16 residues. Per germline, CDR1 SGHTA and CDR2 FQGTGA. V was cut by 2 bases and J by 3 bases, with 15 bases left in between. In the case of this clone: Antigen specificity is unknown.

Measured with immunoSEQ multiplex PCR; TCRdb has only the in-frame clones, and not every one. The sample contains approximately 74,000 clones, about nine tenths of which appear only once. The source was CD4+ or CD8+ T cells sorted from blood, collected in a trial of the OX40 agonist ivuxolimab. The sequence came from an adult with an advanced solid tumor such as melanoma, head and neck, liver or kidney cancer. The genes are TRBV7-3 and TRBJ2-3; D unresolved. The CDR3 DNA reads TGTGCCAGCAGCTTAGGGCAACTGAGGATAACAGATACGCAGTATTTT. It codes for CASSLGQLRITDTQYF.